The T cell receptor beta chain described here comes from a study of shared clonotypes between healthy human individuals. With 3 bases removed from V and 2 bases from J, the gap between germline ends came to 11 bases. This CDR3 has 15 amino acids. Looked up from germline, CDR1 is MDHEN and CDR2 is SYDVKM. The repertoire was sequenced with immunoSEQ multiplex PCR; TCRdb's copy has only in-frame clones and lacks some. The sample lists over a million clones, around 98% seen once, with roughly 0.45% in the top ten. This clonotype was obtained from a man in his thirties or forties in good health. The chain has TRBV28 and TRBJ1-5; no definite D call. Sequencing used naive CD4+ T cells sorted from blood. Subset reported: CD45RA+ positively selected. As DNA, the CDR3 is TGTGCCAGCAGTTTGGTGGGCAGAGGCAATCAGCCCCAGCATTTT. Its translation: CASSLVGRGNQPQHF.